Listed below are T cell receptor beta chains from one sample, sequenced in a study of cytomegalovirus exposure and HLA in healthy donors. Clones were sequenced by immunoSEQ multiplex PCR, and TCRdb holds only the in-frame ones, with some missing. The table has around 130,000 clones, more than 60% seen once; the top ten hold less than 2.5%. Sequenced material: PBMCs. These TCRs come from a woman aged 35 to 49 in good health and CMV-seropositive. Each CDR3 is given with its conserved first and last residue. The order of the fields is D gene, J gene, V gene, clone size, CDR3 DNA, CDR3 protein. The D gene is left open where the match is weak. Clone sizes are given selectively: once, few, many, or a class where the clone is expanded.

d_call: -
j_call: TRBJ1-1
v_call: TRBV5-4
clone_size: -
cdr3_nt: TGTGCCAGCAGCTTGGCTTCAGGGGTATTGAACACTGAAGCTTTCTTT
cdr3_aa: CASSLASGVLNTEAFF

d_call: -
j_call: TRBJ2-5
v_call: TRBV7-2
clone_size: -
cdr3_nt: TGTGCCAGCAGCTTACGCGGGGGCGGGATTCAAGAGACCCAGTACTTC
cdr3_aa: CASSLRGGGIQETQYF

d_call: TRBD1
j_call: TRBJ2-3
v_call: TRBV5-4
clone_size: -
cdr3_nt: TGTGCCAGCAGCATGGGAGGGGACAGGGTGGTGACAGATACGCAGTATTTT
cdr3_aa: CASSMGGDRVVTDTQYF

d_call: -
j_call: TRBJ2-5
v_call: TRBV7-2
clone_size: -
cdr3_nt: TGTGCCAGCAGCTTACGGCAAGAGACCCAGTACTTC
cdr3_aa: CASSLRQETQYF

d_call: TRBD1
j_call: TRBJ1-2
v_call: TRBV7-6
clone_size: -
cdr3_nt: TGTGCCAGCAGCTTAGTCCAGGGGGCGTCAGGAGGCTACACCTTC
cdr3_aa: CASSLVQGASGGYTF

d_call: -
j_call: TRBJ1-1
v_call: TRBV28
clone_size: -
cdr3_nt: TGTGCCGCGGGTCATGCTTTGGGTCATGAAGCTTTCTTT
cdr3_aa: CAAGHALGHEAFF

d_call: TRBD2
j_call: TRBJ2-7
v_call: TRBV11-1
clone_size: few
cdr3_nt: TGTGCCAGCAGCTTAAAACTAGCGGGACTATACGAGCAGTACTTC
cdr3_aa: CASSLKLAGLYEQYF

d_call: TRBD2
j_call: TRBJ2-3
v_call: TRBV19
clone_size: once
cdr3_nt: TGTGCCAGTAGTATGGGACTAGCGGCACTTAGCACAGATACGCAGTATTTT
cdr3_aa: CASSMGLAALSTDTQYF

d_call: -
j_call: TRBJ2-1
v_call: TRBV11-1
clone_size: -
cdr3_nt: TGTGCCAGCAGCTTAGATCACGGCGGGGAGGATGAGCAGTTCTTC
cdr3_aa: CASSLDHGGEDEQFF

d_call: TRBD1
j_call: TRBJ1-6
v_call: TRBV2
clone_size: -
cdr3_nt: TGTGCCAGCAGGGTGGACAGGGGGCTTTATAATTCACCCCTCCACTTT
cdr3_aa: CASRVDRGLYNSPLHF

d_call: -
j_call: TRBJ2-1
v_call: TRBV11-3
clone_size: once
cdr3_nt: TGTGCCAGCAGCTCCCGACAGGACGACCACAATGAGCAGTTCTTC
cdr3_aa: CASSSRQDDHNEQFF

d_call: -
j_call: TRBJ2-7
v_call: TRBV28
clone_size: -
cdr3_nt: TGTGCCAGCAGTTTCCCCGGGTTAGCCAGCGAGCAGTACTTC
cdr3_aa: CASSFPGLASEQYF

d_call: -
j_call: TRBJ1-2
v_call: TRBV30
clone_size: -
cdr3_nt: TGTGCCTGGACCCGGGACACCAACTATGGCTACACCTTC
cdr3_aa: CAWTRDTNYGYTF

d_call: -
j_call: TRBJ2-3
v_call: TRBV4-3
clone_size: few
cdr3_nt: TGCGCCAGCAGCCTGCTCGGGGGATCTGAAAGAGTCACAGATACGCAGTATTTT
cdr3_aa: CASSLLGGSERVTDTQYF

d_call: TRBD2
j_call: TRBJ2-1
v_call: TRBV28
clone_size: -
cdr3_nt: TGTGCCAGCACTGCCGGACTAGCGGGAGGCAATGAGCAGTTCTTC
cdr3_aa: CASTAGLAGGNEQFF

d_call: -
j_call: TRBJ2-5
v_call: TRBV20-1
clone_size: -
cdr3_nt: TGCAGTGCTGGGCAGACGGAGACCCAGTACTTC
cdr3_aa: CSAGQTETQYF

d_call: -
j_call: TRBJ2-1
v_call: TRBV19
clone_size: -
cdr3_nt: TGTGCCAGTAGTATGGTTCCCAGGGAGCAGTTCTTC
cdr3_aa: CASSMVPREQFF

d_call: -
j_call: TRBJ1-2
v_call: TRBV6-5
clone_size: -
cdr3_nt: TGTGCCAGCAGTCGCGGGGGCTCCGGTTTAGGCTACACCTTC
cdr3_aa: CASSRGGSGLGYTF

d_call: -
j_call: TRBJ1-1
v_call: TRBV5-4
clone_size: -
cdr3_nt: TGTGCCAGCAGGGGGGACAAGCACACTGAAGCTTTCTTT
cdr3_aa: CASRGDKHTEAFF

d_call: -
j_call: TRBJ2-7
v_call: TRBV11-3
clone_size: -
cdr3_nt: TGTGCCAGCAGCTCCGGGATCCTCTACGAGCAGTACTTC
cdr3_aa: CASSSGILYEQYF

d_call: -
j_call: TRBJ2-1
v_call: TRBV7-3
clone_size: -
cdr3_nt: TGTGCCAGCAGCTTACTGCCGGGATACAATGAGCAGTTCTTC
cdr3_aa: CASSLLPGYNEQFF

d_call: TRBD1
j_call: TRBJ1-1
v_call: TRBV2
clone_size: -
cdr3_nt: TGTGCCAGCAGGAGGACAGGCGTCTTTGAAGCTTTCTTT
cdr3_aa: CASRRTGVFEAFF

d_call: TRBD1
j_call: TRBJ1-2
v_call: TRBV30
clone_size: -
cdr3_nt: TGTGCCTGGACCCTCCATCGCTTGACAGGGGCACATTACTATGGCTACACCTTC
cdr3_aa: CAWTLHRLTGAHYYGYTF

d_call: -
j_call: TRBJ2-1
v_call: TRBV7-3
clone_size: -
cdr3_nt: TGTGCCAGCACCCTACTAGCAAGCTCCTACAATGAGCAGTTCTTC
cdr3_aa: CASTLLASSYNEQFF

d_call: -
j_call: TRBJ2-5
v_call: TRBV9
clone_size: -
cdr3_nt: TGTGCCAGCAGCGTAGCGCACAGTCAAGAGACCCAGTACTTC
cdr3_aa: CASSVAHSQETQYF

d_call: TRBD1
j_call: TRBJ1-1
v_call: TRBV28
clone_size: -
cdr3_nt: TGTGCCAGCAGGGGACAGGGGGCAATTGAAGCTTTCTTT
cdr3_aa: CASRGQGAIEAFF

d_call: TRBD1
j_call: TRBJ1-6
v_call: TRBV4-1
clone_size: -
cdr3_nt: TGCGCCAGCAGCCAAGTGACAGGGCTGGTTTCACCCCTCCACTTT
cdr3_aa: CASSQVTGLVSPLHF

d_call: TRBD2
j_call: TRBJ2-1
v_call: TRBV29-1
clone_size: -
cdr3_nt: TGCAGCGTTGTCGTAGGACTAGCGGGAGAGGGTGAGCAGTTCTTC
cdr3_aa: CSVVVGLAGEGEQFF

d_call: TRBD1
j_call: TRBJ1-6
v_call: TRBV4-1
clone_size: few
cdr3_nt: TGCGCCAGCAGCCTACGGGACAGGGATAATTCACCCCTCCACTTT
cdr3_aa: CASSLRDRDNSPLHF

d_call: TRBD1
j_call: TRBJ2-3
v_call: TRBV19
clone_size: once
cdr3_nt: TGTGCCAGTAGTATACAAGACAGGGGTACGCAGTATTTT
cdr3_aa: CASSIQDRGTQYF

d_call: TRBD1
j_call: TRBJ2-2
v_call: TRBV7-2
clone_size: -
cdr3_nt: TGTGCCAGCAGATCGGGACAGGGGCCCTTGAACACCGGGGAGCTGTTTTTT
cdr3_aa: CASRSGQGPLNTGELFF

d_call: TRBD2
j_call: TRBJ2-3
v_call: TRBV19
clone_size: -
cdr3_nt: TGTGCCAGTAGTTCCGGTACTAGCGGGAGCACAGATACGCAGTATTTT
cdr3_aa: CASSSGTSGSTDTQYF

d_call: -
j_call: TRBJ2-7
v_call: TRBV4-2
clone_size: few
cdr3_nt: TGTGCCAGCAGCCAAGAGGCAGGGGAAGAAGGCGAGCAGTACTTC
cdr3_aa: CASSQEAGEEGEQYF

d_call: TRBD1
j_call: TRBJ2-6
v_call: TRBV7-3
clone_size: -
cdr3_nt: TGTGCCAGCAGCCCGACCCCCGGGACAGGGGGCGTAGGGGCCAACGTCCTGACTTTC
cdr3_aa: CASSPTPGTGGVGANVLTF

d_call: -
j_call: TRBJ2-1
v_call: TRBV7-9
clone_size: -
cdr3_nt: TGTGCCAGCACGCGGGTAGGGAATGAGCAGTTCTTC
cdr3_aa: CASTRVGNEQFF

d_call: TRBD2
j_call: TRBJ2-5
v_call: TRBV9
clone_size: -
cdr3_nt: TGTGCCAGCAGCACGCCTAAGGGGGGCCGGGAGGGAGAGACCCAGTACTTC
cdr3_aa: CASSTPKGGREGETQYF

d_call: -
j_call: TRBJ1-2
v_call: TRBV5-4
clone_size: -
cdr3_nt: TGTGCCAGCAGCCCTCCCGGACGGGAAACTAACTATGGCTACACCTTC
cdr3_aa: CASSPPGRETNYGYTF

d_call: -
j_call: TRBJ2-7
v_call: TRBV7-2
clone_size: -
cdr3_nt: TGTGCCAGCAGCTTAGCGCCGTCCGGGAACGATTACGAGCAGTACTTC
cdr3_aa: CASSLAPSGNDYEQYF

d_call: -
j_call: TRBJ2-7
v_call: TRBV18
clone_size: -
cdr3_nt: TGTGCCAGCTTCCCCGACAAGAGCTCCTACGAGCAGTACTTC
cdr3_aa: CASFPDKSSYEQYF

d_call: -
j_call: TRBJ2-5
v_call: TRBV6-5
clone_size: -
cdr3_nt: TGTGCCAGCAGTTACTCGCCAGGAAAAGAGACCCAGTACTTC
cdr3_aa: CASSYSPGKETQYF

d_call: TRBD1
j_call: TRBJ2-7
v_call: TRBV7-2
clone_size: -
cdr3_nt: TGTGCCAGCAGCCTTGACAGGGCTTTTGGTCAGGCCTACGAGCAGTACTTC
cdr3_aa: CASSLDRAFGQAYEQYF